The 10 T cell receptor beta chains in this list originate from one sample, sequenced in a study of regulatory T cells in long-lasting Graves disease. Arm-PCR of CDR3 regions and iRepertoire HTBI primers were the basis on which TCR beta libraries were built. From the multiplex PCR reads, TCRdb called clonotypes with MiXCR, one entry per CDR3 protein. Here the sample spans nearly 350,000 distinct CDR3 sequences, around 19% being singletons. Time point here: persistent/refractory GD, antithyroid drugs over 5 years with positive TRAb. The authors made the TCR library using RNA they extracted from PBMCs. The sequencing used peripheral blood mononuclear cells (PBMCs), collected when the disease was refractory, from a patient treated with antithyroid drugs. These receptors were obtained from a female donor with Graves disease.

As to this clonotype: A clone one base away is much larger, so this may be a read error. The chain carries TRBV2 and TRBJ1-5, with D possibly TRBD1 on 6 matching bases. Germline V CDR1 and CDR2: SNHLY, FYNNEI. The CDR3 extends over 14 amino acids. The CDR3 sequence is CAGSLQGLEQPQHF. CDR3 coding DNA: TGTGCCGGCAGTTTACAGGGCCTGGAGCAGCCCCAGCATTTT.

This clonotype was seen ten or more times. V is TRBV5-1 and J is TRBJ1-5; the match to TRBD1 covers 7 bases. The CDR3 is 13 amino acids. The ends lost 0 bases at V and 7 bases at J; junction bases unmatched: 1. CDR1 and CDR2 (germline): SGHRS, YFSETQ. CDR3 amino acids: CASSLGQGQPQHF. In DNA form, the CDR3 reads TGCGCCAGCAGCTTGGGACAGGGCCAGCCCCAGCATTTT.

This clonotype was counted only a few times. V is TRBV10-2 and J is TRBJ1-1; D remains ambiguous. Trimming left V 3 bases short and J 7 bases short, with 12 bases between. Germline-derived CDR1 and CDR2 are WSHSY and SAAADI. The CDR3 has 13 amino acids. CDR3 in DNA: TGCGCCAGCAGTGACCCGGGGTTGAGTGAAGCTTTCTTT. This translates into CASSDPGLSEAFF.

At least ten counts were recorded for this clonotype. The gene calls are TRBV7-9 and TRBJ1-6; possibly TRBD1 for D (6 bases). The V end lost 5 bases, the J end lost 7 bases, and 12 bases lay between the germline ends. The CDR3 is 14 amino acids. Germline V gives CDR1 SEHNR, CDR2 FQNEAQ (reference sequence). Here the CDR3 DNA reads TGTGCCAGCAGCCATGACGGGGGCAATTCACCCCTCCACTTT. Residues: CASSHDGGNSPLHF.

This clonotype has a count of ten or more. V and J are TRBV20-1 and TRBJ2-5; D possibly corresponds to TRBD1 (7 bases). Trimming removed 2 bases from V and 2 bases from J, with 15 bases in between. Germline loops: CDR1 DFQATT, CDR2 SNEGSKA (reference sequence). CDR3 length equals 15 residues. CDR3 DNA sequence: TGCAGTGCTAGAAAGGGGGCGGGGAGACAAGAGACCCAGTACTTC. Amino acid sequence: CSARKGAGRQETQYF.

The chain recombines TRBV5-4 with TRBJ2-7; 8 positions match TRBD1. V trimming: 3 bases; J trimming: 5 bases; junction bases outside the gene matches: 7. This CDR3 contains 14 residues. CDR1 is SGHNT, CDR2 YYREEE, per germline (reference sequence). CDR3 nucleotides: TGTGCCAGCAGCTCCACAGGGGGTGTCCACGAGCAGTACTTC. Its translation: CASSSTGGVHEQYF.

This clonotype has a handful of counts. The V and J genes are TRBV27 and TRBJ2-7, with 9 bases lining up with TRBD1. Germline V gives CDR1 MNHEY, CDR2 SMNVEV (reference sequence). The CDR3 spans 15 residues. With 7 bases clipped from V and 3 bases from J, the junction kept 10 bases outside the gene matches. The chain's CDR3 is CASMLSGTGYYEQYF. CDR3 nucleotide sequence: TGTGCCAGCATGTTGTCCGGGACAGGGTACTACGAGCAGTACTTC.

This clonotype was recorded a few times. The V and J genes are TRBV30 and TRBJ2-7, with TRBD2 identical over 11 bases. The CDR3 extends over 14 amino acids. Looked up from germline, CDR1 is GTSNPN and CDR2 is SVGIG (reference sequence). J gave up 6 bases and V 4 bases, and 8 bases lay outside the gene matches. The DNA of the CDR3 is TGTGCCTGGATTGGTAGCGGGAGGGCCGGCGAGCAGTACTTC. Amino acids: CAWIGSGRAGEQYF. Full variable domain (remainder filled in from reference TRBV30 and TRBJ2-7): SQTIHQWPATLVQPVGSPLSLECTVEGTSNPNLYWYRQAAGRGLQLLFYSVGIGQISSEVPQNLSASRPQDRQFILSSKKLLLSDSGFYLCAWIGSGRAGEQYFGPGTRLTVT.

The chain employs TRBV20-1 and TRBJ2-3; D gene unclear. Germline V gene lookup returns CDR1 DFQATT and CDR2 SNEGSKA (reference sequence). This CDR3 region has 16 residues. V was pared by 0 bases and J by 5 bases, with 18 bases between. The CDR3 DNA sequence: TGCAGTGCTAGAGATCCTGATGTGTCTACCCTAGATACGCAGTATTTT. Translating it yields CSARDPDVSTLDTQYF.

This clonotype was seen only a few times. The chain carries TRBV29-1 and TRBJ2-7; 7 bases fit TRBD1. The CDR3 extends over 13 amino acids. J was trimmed by 7 bases and V by 6 bases; bases with no gene match: 12. Germline CDR1 is SQVTM and CDR2 is ANQGSEA. CDR3 sequence reads: CSVGTVESEEQYF. The CDR3 nucleotides are TGCAGCGTGGGGACAGTTGAGTCCGAGGAGCAGTACTTC.